This T cell receptor (beta chain) stems from a study of blood T cell repertoires in COVID-19. Across the study: T cells, B-cell-depleted T cells, or PBMCs provided the cDNA or gDNA that served as material.

V lost 5 bases to trimming and J lost 1 base, with 14 bases between them. Germline V gene data show CDR1 as SGHNT and CDR2 as YENEEA. The CDR3 is made up of 15 amino acids. Repertoires were generated with immunoSEQ multiplex PCR, while TCRdb's copy carries only in-frame clones and drops some. The sample lists approximately 170,000 clones; 80% were seen once. The study recruited people aged about 18 to 95 years across approximately 24 US areas. The sequencing input was PBMCs or T cells enriched from blood (not recorded which). This TCR derives from a man between 40 and 49 years old who had recovered from COVID-19. The chain carries TRBV11-3 and TRBJ2-5, with a tentative D call TRBD2 (7 bases). The CDR3 protein is CASSKGGGPQETQYF. The DNA for the CDR3 is TGTGCCAGCAGCAAAGGGGGGGGGCCCCAAGAGACCCAGTACTTC.